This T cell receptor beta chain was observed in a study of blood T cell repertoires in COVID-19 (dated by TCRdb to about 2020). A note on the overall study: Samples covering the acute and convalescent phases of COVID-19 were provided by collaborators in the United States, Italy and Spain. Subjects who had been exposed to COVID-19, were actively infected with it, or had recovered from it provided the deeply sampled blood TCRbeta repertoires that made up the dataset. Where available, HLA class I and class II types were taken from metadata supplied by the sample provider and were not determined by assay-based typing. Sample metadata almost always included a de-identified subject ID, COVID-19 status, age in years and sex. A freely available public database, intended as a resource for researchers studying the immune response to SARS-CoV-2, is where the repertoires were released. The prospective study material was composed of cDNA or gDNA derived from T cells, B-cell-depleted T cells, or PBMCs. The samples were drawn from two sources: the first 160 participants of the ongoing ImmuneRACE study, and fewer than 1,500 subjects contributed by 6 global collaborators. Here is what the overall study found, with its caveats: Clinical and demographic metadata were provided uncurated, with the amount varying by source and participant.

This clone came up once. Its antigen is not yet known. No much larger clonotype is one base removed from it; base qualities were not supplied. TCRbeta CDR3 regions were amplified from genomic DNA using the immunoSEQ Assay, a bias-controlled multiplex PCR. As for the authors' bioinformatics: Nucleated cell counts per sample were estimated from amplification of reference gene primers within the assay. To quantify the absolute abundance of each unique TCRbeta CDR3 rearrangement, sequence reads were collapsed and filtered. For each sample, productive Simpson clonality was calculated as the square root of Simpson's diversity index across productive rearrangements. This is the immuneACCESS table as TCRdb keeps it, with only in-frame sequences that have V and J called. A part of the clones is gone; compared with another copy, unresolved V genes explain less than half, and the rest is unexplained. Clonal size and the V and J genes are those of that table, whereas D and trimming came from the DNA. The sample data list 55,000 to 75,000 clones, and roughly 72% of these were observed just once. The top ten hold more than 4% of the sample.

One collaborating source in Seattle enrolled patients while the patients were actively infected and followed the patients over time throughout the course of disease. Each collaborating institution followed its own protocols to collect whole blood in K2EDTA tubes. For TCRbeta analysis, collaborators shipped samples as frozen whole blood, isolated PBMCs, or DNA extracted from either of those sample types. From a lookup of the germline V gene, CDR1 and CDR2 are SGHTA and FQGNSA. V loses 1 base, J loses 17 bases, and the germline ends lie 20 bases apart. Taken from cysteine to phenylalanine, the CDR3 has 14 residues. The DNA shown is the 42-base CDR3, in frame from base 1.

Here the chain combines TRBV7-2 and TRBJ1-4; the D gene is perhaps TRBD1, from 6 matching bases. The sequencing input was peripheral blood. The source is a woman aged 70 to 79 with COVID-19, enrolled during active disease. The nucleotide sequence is TGTGCCAGCAGCTTAGACCCACTTATAGGACAGACTTTTTTT. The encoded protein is CASSLDPLIGQTFF.